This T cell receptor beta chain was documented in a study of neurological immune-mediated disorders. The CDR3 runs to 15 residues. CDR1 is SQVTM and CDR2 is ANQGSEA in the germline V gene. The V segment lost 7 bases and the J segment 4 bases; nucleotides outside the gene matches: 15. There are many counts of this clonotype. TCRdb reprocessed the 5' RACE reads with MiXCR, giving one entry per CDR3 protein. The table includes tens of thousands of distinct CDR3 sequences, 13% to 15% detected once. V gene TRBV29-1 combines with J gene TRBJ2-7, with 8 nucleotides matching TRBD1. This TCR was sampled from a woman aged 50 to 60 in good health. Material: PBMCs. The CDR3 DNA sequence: TGCAGCGCCGAACTAACAGGACAGGGATGGTACGAGCAGTACTTC. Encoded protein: CSAELTGQGWYEQYF.